Below are 20 T cell receptor beta chains sequenced from a single sample in a study of Graves' ophthalmopathy and Graves' hyperthyroidism. RNA served as the template for amplifying TCR beta CDR3 regions. A first-round RT-PCR used HTBI primers, followed by a second-round multiplex PCR. In TCRdb, the multiplex PCR reads were re-called with MiXCR into one record per CDR3 protein. Counted here are over a million distinct CDR3 sequences, 36% occurring once; the ten biggest clones make up over 8.5%. The source material was peripheral blood or thyroid tissue (not recorded which). The receptor set was obtained from an adult man with Graves' hyperthyroidism.

The V gene is TRBV30, the J gene TRBJ1-5; TRBD1 is a possible D gene (5 bases). The V and J ends lost 4 bases and 9 bases respectively, with 13 bases between them. The CDR3 totals 12 residues. Germline CDR1 GTSNPN, CDR2 SVGIG (reference sequence). The CDR3 spells CAWMGEGGPQHF. Here the CDR3 DNA reads TGTGCCTGGATGGGGGAAGGTGGGCCCCAGCATTTT.

The rearrangement links TRBV7-9 to TRBJ1-2; weak D call: TRBD1 (5 bases). V shed 4 bases and J shed 11 bases, with 17 bases lying between them. The germline V gene has CDR1 SEHNR and CDR2 FQNEAQ (reference sequence). There are 13 residues in the CDR3. CDR3 in amino acids: CASSWGTAIRYTF. In DNA, the CDR3 is TGTGCCAGCAGCTGGGGGACTGCGATTCGGTACACCTTC.

The rearrangement links TRBV6-6 to TRBJ1-5; maybe TRBD1 (5 bases). The CDR3 runs 12 residues. The V end was cut by 8 bases, the J end by 7 bases, with 12 bases between. Germline V lookup: CDR1 MNHNY, CDR2 SVGAGI (reference sequence). The CDR3 region has the DNA TGTGCCAGCCGCGAGGGGAAACAGCCCCAGCATTTT. Amino acids: CASREGKQPQHF.

The chain carries TRBV18 and TRBJ1-1, with D perhaps TRBD1 (5 bases). V gave up 2 bases and J gave up 11 bases, with 12 bases separating them. CDR1 is KGHSH and CDR2 is LQKENI in the germline V gene. The CDR3 is 12 residues long. CDR3 nucleotides: TGTGCCAGCTCACCAACGGGGGTAGACGCTTTCTTT. Translating it yields CASSPTGVDAFF. The full variable domain, completed using reference TRBV18 and TRBJ1-1, is NAGVMQNPRHLVRRRGQEARLRCSPMKGHSHVYWYRQLPEEGLKFMVYLQKENIIDESGMPKERFSAEFPKEGPSILRIQQVVRGDSAAYFCASSPTGVDAFFGQGTRLTVV.

J is TRBJ2-7 and V is TRBV5-4; 10 bases are a match to TRBD2. The germline V gene has CDR1 SGHNT and CDR2 YYREEE (reference sequence). This CDR3 is 16 amino acids long. Trimming cost V 3 bases and J 6 bases; bases outside gene matches: 12. CDR3 DNA: TGTGCCAGCAGCTCCCTAGCGGGAGAGCGCAGTCCCGAGCAGTACTTC. Protein product: CASSSLAGERSPEQYF.

The V gene is TRBV25-1, the J gene TRBJ1-1; 8 bases are a match to TRBD1. Per the germline V gene, CDR1 is MGHDK and CDR2 is SYGVNS. The CDR3 runs to 15 residues. Trimming cost V 5 bases and J 10 bases; bases outside gene matches: 15. CDR3 region: CASSSPPTGESGAFF. Here the CDR3 DNA reads TGTGCCAGCAGTTCCCCTCCGACAGGGGAAAGTGGAGCTTTCTTT. The full variable domain, completed using reference TRBV25-1 and TRBJ1-1, is EADIYQTPRYLVIGTGKKITLECSQTMGHDKMYWYQQDPGMELHLIHYSYGVNSTEKGDLSSESTVSRIRTEHFPLTLESARPSHTSQYLCASSSPPTGESGAFFGQGTRLTVV.

The chain links TRBV27 to TRBJ1-1; 8 nucleotides line up with TRBD1. V shed 5 bases, J shed 10 bases, and the junction held 18 bases outside the gene matches. Germline-derived CDR1 and CDR2 are MNHEY and SMNVEV (reference sequence). There are 16 residues in the CDR3. CDR3 nucleotide sequence: TGTGCCAGCAGTCTCCGAGGACAGGGTTTAAGCGCGCGAGCTTTCTTT. It yields the protein CASSLRGQGLSARAFF.

This clonotype was counted at least ten times. The chain has TRBV19 and TRBJ1-1, with D possibly matching TRBD1 (5 bases). This CDR3 is 15 amino acids long. Germline V gene sequence: CDR1 LNHDA, CDR2 SQIVND (reference sequence). V was pared by 11 bases and J by 0 bases, with 19 bases between. CDR3 nucleotide sequence: TGTGCCTCGATGACAGACCTGATGATGAACACTGAAGCTTTCTTT. Translation: CASMTDLMMNTEAFF.

This clonotype has ten or more counts. CDR3 amino acids: CASRKVYGYEQYF. CDR3 bases: TGTGCCAGTCGCAAGGTGTACGGGTACGAGCAGTACTTC. V is TRBV6-5 and J is TRBJ2-7; D not certain. Germline V lookup: CDR1 MNHEY, CDR2 SVGAGI. Deletions cut 9 bases from V and 4 bases from J, with 16 bases between. The CDR3 extends over 13 amino acids.

V and J are TRBV6-1 and TRBJ1-2; D possibly corresponds to TRBD1 (5 bases). This CDR3 has 14 amino acids. Germline-derived CDR1 and CDR2 are MNHNS and SASEGT. Between the trimmed V and J ends, which lost 10 bases and 4 bases, there was a span of 19 bases. CDR3 coding DNA: TGTGCCACCCGTGAAACAGGTTCCGTCTATGGCTACACCTTC. As protein: CATRETGSVYGYTF.

The chain employs TRBV6-2 or TRBV6-3 and TRBJ1-2; D is unclear. The ends were cut back, 7 bases at V and 3 bases at J, with 15 bases in the middle. Germline CDR1 is MNHEY and CDR2 is SVGEGT. The CDR3 runs 14 residues. CDR3 protein: CASTKPGRDYGYTF. In DNA, the CDR3 is TGTGCCAGCACCAAACCCGGGAGAGACTATGGCTACACCTTC.

This clonotype was seen ten or more times. Written as DNA, the CDR3 is TGTGCCAGCAGCCAGCGGGAGTTGCTTGAGACCCAGTACTTC. Translating gives CASSQRELLETQYF. The rearrangement uses TRBV7-9 and TRBJ2-5; TRBD2 matches 8 bases. The CDR3 totals 14 residues. CDR1 and CDR2 from the germline V gene are SEHNR and FQNEAQ (reference sequence). Trimming at V came to 5 bases and at J to 5 bases, leaving 7 bases not matched to a gene.

This clonotype occurred many times. The V gene is TRBV4-1, the J gene TRBJ1-1; no clear D gene. The germline gives CDR1 MGHRA, CDR2 YSYEKL. V gave up 1 base and J gave up 1 base, with 7 bases separating them. The CDR3 spans 14 residues. The CDR3 loop reads CASSQGDGNTEAFF. The CDR3 bases are TGCGCCAGCAGCCAAGGCGACGGGAACACTGAAGCTTTCTTT.

The rearrangement uses TRBV20-1 and TRBJ1-2; D not certain. The CDR3 spans 14 residues. Germline CDR1 is DFQATT and CDR2 is SNEGSKA (reference sequence). V lost 6 bases and J lost 8, with 22 bases in between. In DNA form, the CDR3 reads TGCAGTGCCAGCTTTCGGGGAAACTCTCCAGGCTACACCTTC. It is translated as CSASFRGNSPGYTF.

The DNA for the CDR3 is TGCAGCGTTGAGGGGCAGGGAGACGAGCAGTACTTC. Protein product: CSVEGQGDEQYF. The chain has TRBV29-1 and TRBJ2-7; D tentatively reads TRBD1 or TRBD2 (5 bases each). The V gene's germline CDR1 is SQVTM and CDR2 ANQGSEA. V was shortened by 3 bases and J by 5 bases, with 11 bases between the two germline ends. The CDR3 spans 12 residues.

This clonotype was recorded at least ten times. This rearrangement joins TRBV20-1 to TRBJ1-5; D may be TRBD1 (6 bases). The germline V gene encodes CDR1 DFQATT and CDR2 SNEGSKA (reference sequence). This CDR3 region has 15 residues. Trimming stripped 4 bases from V and 7 bases from J, with 20 bases between. CDR3 nucleotides: TGCAGTGCTACGACCCGGGGCAGGGGAGGCCAGCCCCAGCATTTT. Its translation is CSATTRGRGGQPQHF.

The chain recombines TRBV7-2 with TRBJ2-5; D gene unclear. The V end was cut by 6 bases, the J end by 6 bases, with 8 bases between. Germline-derived CDR1 and CDR2 are SGHTA and FQGNSA. The CDR3 has 11 amino acids. The CDR3 DNA reads TGTGCCAGCAGTTTCGACCAGACCCAGTACTTC. Residues: CASSFDQTQYF.

This clonotype was counted at least ten times. The chain recombines TRBV10-1 with TRBJ1-2; tentatively, D is TRBD1 (5 bases). CDR3 length equals 17 residues. With 0 bases removed from V and 4 bases from J, the gap between germline ends came to 18 bases. The V gene's germline CDR1 is WNHNN and CDR2 SYGVQD (reference sequence). Here the CDR3 DNA reads TGCGCCAGCAGTGAGTCTAGAGGGACCGAGCATCTCTATGGCTACACCTTC. Its protein is CASSESRGTEHLYGYTF.

This chain uses TRBV10-3 with TRBJ2-6; D may be TRBD1 (5 bases). Trimming removed 6 bases from V and 0 bases from J, with 15 bases in between. Germline loops: CDR1 ENHRY, CDR2 SYGVKD. The CDR3 covers 17 residues. In DNA, the CDR3 is TGTGCCATCAGAAAGACAGCTCAACACTCTGGGGCCAACGTCCTGACTTTC. Residues: CAIRKTAQHSGANVLTF.

The genes are TRBV4-3 and TRBJ1-3; D call uncertain. The CDR3 consists of 15 residues. V was pared by 1 base and J by 0 bases, with 7 bases between. Germline V gene sequence: CDR1 LGHNA, CDR2 YSLEER. The CDR3 sequence: CASSQGRLSGNTIYF. CDR3 nucleotides: TGCGCCAGCAGCCAAGGACGGCTCTCTGGAAACACCATATATTTT.